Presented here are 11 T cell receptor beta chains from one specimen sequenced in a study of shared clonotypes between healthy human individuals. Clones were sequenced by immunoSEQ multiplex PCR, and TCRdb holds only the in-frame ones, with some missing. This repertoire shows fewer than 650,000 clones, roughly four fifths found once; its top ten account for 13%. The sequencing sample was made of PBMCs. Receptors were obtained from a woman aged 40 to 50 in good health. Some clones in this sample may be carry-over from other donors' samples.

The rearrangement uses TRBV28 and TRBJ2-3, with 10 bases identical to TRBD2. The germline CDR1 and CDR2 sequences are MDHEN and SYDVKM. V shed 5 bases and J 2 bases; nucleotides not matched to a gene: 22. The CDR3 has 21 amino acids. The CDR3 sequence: CASSTLYPGNSGRPNTDTQYF. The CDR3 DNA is TGTGCCAGCAGTACCCTTTACCCGGGAAATAGCGGGAGGCCAAACACAGATACGCAGTATTTT.

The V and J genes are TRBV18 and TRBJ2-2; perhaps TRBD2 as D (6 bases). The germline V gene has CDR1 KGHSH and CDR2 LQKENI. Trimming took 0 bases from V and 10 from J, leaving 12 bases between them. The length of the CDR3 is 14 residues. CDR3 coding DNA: TGTGCCAGCTCACCACCCTCTAGCGTGGAGGAGCTGTTTTTT. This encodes CASSPPSSVEELFF.

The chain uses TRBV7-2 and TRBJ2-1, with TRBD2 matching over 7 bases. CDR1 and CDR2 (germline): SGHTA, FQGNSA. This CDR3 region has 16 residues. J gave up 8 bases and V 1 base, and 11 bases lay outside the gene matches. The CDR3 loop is CASSLVGTTVVDEQFF. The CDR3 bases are TGTGCCAGCAGCTTAGTCGGGACTACCGTGGTGGATGAGCAGTTCTTC.

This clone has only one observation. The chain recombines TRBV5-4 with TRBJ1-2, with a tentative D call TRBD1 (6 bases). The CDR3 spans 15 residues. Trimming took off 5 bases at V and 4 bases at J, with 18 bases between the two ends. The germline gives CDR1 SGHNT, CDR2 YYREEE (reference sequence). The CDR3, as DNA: TGTGCCAGCAGTGTTGAGGGGGTTCCCCTCTATGGCTACACCTTC. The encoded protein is CASSVEGVPLYGYTF.

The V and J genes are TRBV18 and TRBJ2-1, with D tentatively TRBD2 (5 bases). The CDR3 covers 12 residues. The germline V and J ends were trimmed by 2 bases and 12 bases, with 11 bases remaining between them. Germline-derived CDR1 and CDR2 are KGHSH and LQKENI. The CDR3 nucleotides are TGTGCCAGCTCACCAGATAGCGTTTGGCAGTTCTTC. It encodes CASSPDSVWQFF.

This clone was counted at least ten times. This CDR3 is CAIKSGLVSGRTYEQYF. For the CDR3, the DNA is TGTGCCATCAAGTCGGGCTTGGTTAGCGGGAGGACGTACGAGCAGTACTTC. The chain links TRBV10-3 to TRBJ2-7; 10 positions match TRBD2. The CDR3 runs to 17 residues. The germline gives CDR1 ENHRY, CDR2 SYGVKD. Germline trimming cut 7 bases from V and 4 bases from J; bases unmatched to any gene: 16.

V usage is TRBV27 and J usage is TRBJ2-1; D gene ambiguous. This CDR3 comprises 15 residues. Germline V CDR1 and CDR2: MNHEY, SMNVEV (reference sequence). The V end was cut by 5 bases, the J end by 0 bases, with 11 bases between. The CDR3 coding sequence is TGTGCCAGCAGTGTCGACCAGAGCTCCTACAATGAGCAGTTCTTC. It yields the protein CASSVDQSSYNEQFF.

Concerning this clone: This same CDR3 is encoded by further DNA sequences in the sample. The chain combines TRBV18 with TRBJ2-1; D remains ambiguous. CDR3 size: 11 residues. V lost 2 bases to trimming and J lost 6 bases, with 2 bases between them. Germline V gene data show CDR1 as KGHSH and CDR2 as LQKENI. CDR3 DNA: TGTGCCAGCTCACCATCCAATGAGCAGTTCTTC. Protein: CASSPSNEQFF.

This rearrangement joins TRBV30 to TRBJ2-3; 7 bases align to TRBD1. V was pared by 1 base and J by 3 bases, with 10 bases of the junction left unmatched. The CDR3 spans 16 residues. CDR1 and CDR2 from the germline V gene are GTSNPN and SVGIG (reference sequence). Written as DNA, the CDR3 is TGTGCCTGGAGTGAACCCCGAACCAGGGGGACAGATACGCAGTATTTT. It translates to CAWSEPRTRGTDTQYF. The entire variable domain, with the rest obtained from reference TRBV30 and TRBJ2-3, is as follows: SQTIHQWPATLVQPVGSPLSLECTVEGTSNPNLYWYRQAAGRGLQLLFYSVGIGQISSEVPQNLSASRPQDRQFILSSKKLLLSDSGFYLCAWSEPRTRGTDTQYFGPGTRLTVL.

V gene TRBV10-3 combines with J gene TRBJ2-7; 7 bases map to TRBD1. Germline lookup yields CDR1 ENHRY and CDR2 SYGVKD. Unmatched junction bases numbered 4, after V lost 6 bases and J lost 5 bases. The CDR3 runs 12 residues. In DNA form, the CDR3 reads TGTGCCATCAGGTCGACAGGGAACGAGCAGTACTTC. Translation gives CAIRSTGNEQYF.

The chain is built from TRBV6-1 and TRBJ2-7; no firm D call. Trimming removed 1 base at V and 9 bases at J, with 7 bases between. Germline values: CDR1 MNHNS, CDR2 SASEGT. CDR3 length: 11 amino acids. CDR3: CASSEVYGQYF. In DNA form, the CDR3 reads TGTGCCAGCAGTGAAGTCTATGGGCAGTACTTC.